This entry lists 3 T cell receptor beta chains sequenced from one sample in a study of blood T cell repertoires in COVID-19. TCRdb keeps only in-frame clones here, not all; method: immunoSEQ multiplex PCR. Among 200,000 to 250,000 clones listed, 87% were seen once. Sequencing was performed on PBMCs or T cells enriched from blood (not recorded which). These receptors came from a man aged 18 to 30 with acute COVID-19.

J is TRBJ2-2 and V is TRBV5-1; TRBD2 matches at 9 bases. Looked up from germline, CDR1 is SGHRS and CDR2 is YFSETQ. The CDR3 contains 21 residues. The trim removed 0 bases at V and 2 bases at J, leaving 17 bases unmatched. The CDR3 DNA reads TGCGCCAGCAGCTTGGCCGGGTTAGTGTATAGGACTAGCGCTAACACCGGGGAGCTGTTTTTT. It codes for CASSLAGLVYRTSANTGELFF.

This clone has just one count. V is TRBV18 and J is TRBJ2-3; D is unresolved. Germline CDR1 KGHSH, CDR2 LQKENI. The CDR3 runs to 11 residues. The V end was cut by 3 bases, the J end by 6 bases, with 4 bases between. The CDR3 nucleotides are TGTGCCAGCTCACCCGAGGATACGCAGTATTTT. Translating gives CASSPEDTQYF.

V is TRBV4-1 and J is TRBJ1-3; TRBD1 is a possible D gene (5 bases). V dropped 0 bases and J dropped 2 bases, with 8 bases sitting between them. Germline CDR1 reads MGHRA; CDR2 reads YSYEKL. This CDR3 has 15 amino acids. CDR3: CASSQDLGPGNTIYF. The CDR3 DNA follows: TGCGCCAGCAGCCAAGATCTGGGGCCTGGAAACACCATATATTTT.